The clone carrying this T cell receptor beta chain was seen only a few times. The antigen is not known. The PCR used 60 Vbeta and 13 Jbeta primers. This table comes from immunoSEQ multiplex PCR, and its TCRdb copy is limited to in-frame clones, with some not included. In the table there are 160,000 or so clones, roughly 79% of which are singletons. This specimen belongs to a study of cytomegalovirus exposure and HLA in healthy donors. General observations from the study: In a later analysis, across HLA loci, associated TCR counts were highest for DRB1, lowest for HLA-C. Published work reported that the classifier diagnosed cytomegalovirus status with high specificity and sensitivity.

The receptor was derived from a man younger than 45 in good health and CMV-seronegative. What was sequenced was PBMCs.

CDR3 sequence reads: CASSLGDSEKLFF. The CDR3 DNA reads as TGCGCCAGCAGCTTGGGGGACAGTGAAAAACTGTTTTTT. The V gene is TRBV5-1, the J gene TRBJ1-4; 7 bases align to TRBD1. The CDR3 extends over 13 amino acids. Germline CDR1 is SGHRS and CDR2 is YFSETQ. The ends lost 0 bases at V and 7 bases at J; junction bases unmatched: 0.